The 32 T cell receptor beta chains below were found in one sample sequenced in a study of blood T cells in healthy people across ages. The authors ran a second PCR of roughly 6 to 12 cycles using a sample-barcoded 5' primer and a J-beta primer mix. MiXCR, run by TCRdb on the 5' RACE reads, gives a single entry per CDR3 protein. The sample yields around 1.5 million distinct CDR3 sequences, approximately 59% seen once. Sequenced material: blood. These receptors originate from a man between 18 and 35 years old in good health.

In this sample, this clonotype turned up a few times. V and J are TRBV7-2 and TRBJ2-3; 11 bases fit TRBD2. The CDR3 has 16 amino acids. From germline, CDR1 is SGHTA and CDR2 FQGNSA. V trimming: 5 bases; J trimming: 2 bases; junction bases outside the gene matches: 6. CDR3 bases: TGTGCCAGCAGCCGAAGACTAGCGGGGTTCACAGATACGCAGTATTTT. Translated, it gives CASSRRLAGFTDTQYF.

This clonotype was seen a handful of times. This chain joins TRBV27 and TRBJ1-1; TRBD1 matches 7 bases. The V segment lost 10 bases and the J segment 5 bases; nucleotides outside the gene matches: 4. The CDR3 is made up of 11 amino acids. Germline-derived CDR1 and CDR2 are MNHEY and SMNVEV (reference sequence). CDR3 coding DNA: TGTGCCACCCAGGGGGGTACTGAAGCTTTCTTT. This translates into CATQGGTEAFF.

This chain links TRBV27 with TRBJ2-4; no reliable D call. The CDR3 sequence is 15 residues long. Germline V gives CDR1 MNHEY, CDR2 SMNVEV (reference sequence). The V gene lost 6 bases and the J gene lost 13 bases, with 25 bases spanning the gap. As DNA, the CDR3 is TGTGCCAGCAGCGGTCAAGGACCTGAATCCTACGGGCAGTACTTC. Translated: CASSGQGPESYGQYF.

The rearrangement links TRBV20-1 to TRBJ2-7; 8 bases are a match to TRBD2. Germline trimming cut 8 bases from V and 2 bases from J; bases unmatched to any gene: 11. The V gene's germline CDR1 is DFQATT and CDR2 SNEGSKA (reference sequence). The CDR3 spans 14 residues. The CDR3, as DNA: TGCAGTCCAAAAGGGCTAGCGGGCCCCTACGAGCAGTACTTC. Protein product: CSPKGLAGPYEQYF.

The chain carries TRBV5-1 and TRBJ2-5; tentatively, D is TRBD1 (5 bases). This CDR3 has 15 residues. The V and J ends lost 7 bases and 5 bases respectively, with 21 bases between them. Germline CDR1 SGHRS, CDR2 YFSETQ. In nucleotides, the CDR3 is TGCGCCAGCGGAACCACCAAACAGGCTACCGAGACCCAGTACTTC. Amino acid sequence: CASGTTKQATETQYF.

The table lists this clonotype with a few counts. The V and J genes are TRBV29-1 and TRBJ2-1; 7 bases agree with TRBD2. Germline V CDR1 and CDR2: SQVTM, ANQGSEA. Trimming at V came to 1 base and at J to 2 bases, leaving 8 bases not matched to a gene. This CDR3 comprises 16 residues. CDR3: CSVEGGGRMTYNEQFF. CDR3 sequence (DNA): TGCAGCGTTGAAGGGGGGGGGAGAATGACCTACAATGAGCAGTTCTTC.

The rearrangement links TRBV3-1 to TRBJ1-2; 7 nucleotides align to TRBD1. In germline, CDR1 is LGHDT, CDR2 YNNKEL (reference sequence). The V segment lost 3 bases and the J segment 4 bases; nucleotides outside the gene matches: 8. The CDR3 is 15 residues long. CDR3 in amino acids: CASSQLDRVIYGYTF. DNA for the CDR3: TGTGCCAGCAGCCAGCTCGACAGGGTAATCTATGGCTACACCTTC.

The chain is built from TRBV2 and TRBJ1-2; D is unresolved. CDR1 SNHLY and CDR2 FYNNEI come from the germline V gene. Trimming removed 0 bases from V and 4 bases from J, with 9 bases in between. The CDR3 loop spans 14 amino acids. CDR3 amino acids: CASSEAAVSYGYTF. In nucleotides, the CDR3 is TGTGCCAGCAGTGAAGCGGCTGTATCCTATGGCTACACCTTC.

The V call is TRBV4-1, the J call TRBJ2-7, with D perhaps being TRBD1 or TRBD2 (5 bases each). This CDR3 has 15 residues. Trimming pared 3 bases from V and 2 bases from J, leaving 14 bases between. Germline CDR1 is MGHRA and CDR2 is YSYEKL. CDR3: CASSQGTPPTYEQYF. Written as DNA, the CDR3 is TGCGCCAGCAGCCAGGGGACCCCTCCGACCTACGAGCAGTACTTC.

The rearrangement uses TRBV12-3 or TRBV12-4 and TRBJ2-3; either TRBD1 or TRBD2 may fit D (6 bases each). This CDR3 spans 16 amino acids. V shed 6 bases and J shed 3 bases, with 19 bases lying between them. CDR3 DNA sequence: TGTGCCAGCAGGGGTTTAGGGCAGGGGAGGACAGATACGCAGTATTTT. Translated: CASRGLGQGRTDTQYF.

The V and J genes are TRBV27 and TRBJ1-2; a possible D gene is TRBD1 (5 bases). Trimming took off 5 bases at V and 4 bases at J, with 20 bases between the two ends. The germline CDR1 and CDR2 sequences are MNHEY and SMNVEV (reference sequence). The CDR3 totals 16 residues. The CDR3 is CASSLAGGHGLYGYTF. CDR3 DNA: TGTGCCAGCAGTCTCGCGGGGGGTCATGGACTCTATGGCTACACCTTC.

The rearrangement links TRBV3-1 to TRBJ2-7; TRBD1 matches 8 bases. The CDR3 is 13 residues long. Germline values: CDR1 LGHDT, CDR2 YNNKEL (reference sequence). V was pared by 1 base and J by 9 bases, with 5 bases of the junction left unmatched. The DNA of the CDR3 is TGTGCCAGCAGCCAAGGGGACAGGTCGTGGCAGTACTTC. This gives the protein CASSQGDRSWQYF.

The CDR3 sequence: CASSASFRTYEQYF. CDR3 nucleotide sequence: TGTGCCAGCAGCGCGAGCTTTCGGACCTACGAGCAGTACTTC. The chain uses TRBV14 and TRBJ2-7; D not resolved. CDR3 length: 14 amino acids. Germline CDR1 SGHDN, CDR2 FVKESK. V lost 5 bases and J lost 2, with 13 bases in between.

The chain recombines TRBV7-8 with TRBJ2-7; 8 positions match TRBD2. V was clipped by 1 base and J by 5 bases; unmatched bases: 10. Germline CDR1 SGHVS, CDR2 FQNEAQ. The CDR3 runs to 16 residues. CDR3 protein: CASSLVGTSTSHEQYF. The CDR3 DNA reads TGTGCCAGCAGCTTAGTAGGGACTAGTACTTCCCACGAGCAGTACTTC.

The chain combines TRBV29-1 with TRBJ2-1; no clear D gene. This CDR3 has 12 amino acids. Trimming left V 4 bases short and J 9 bases short, with 13 bases between. Per the germline V gene, CDR1 is SQVTM and CDR2 is ANQGSEA. The CDR3 DNA sequence: TGCAGCGTTGGATCAGTTCTTCCTGAGCAGTTCTTC. Protein sequence: CSVGSVLPEQFF.

DNA of the CDR3: TGTGCCAGCAGTTTTGGGGTGGGAGACTACGAGCAGTACTTC. Its translation is CASSFGVGDYEQYF. The chain combines TRBV27 with TRBJ2-7, with D perhaps matching TRBD2 (5 bases). Trimming left V 3 bases short and J 3 bases short, with 12 bases between. Looked up from germline, CDR1 is MNHEY and CDR2 is SMNVEV (reference sequence). The length of the CDR3 is 14 residues.

J is TRBJ2-7 and V is TRBV25-1; D could derive from TRBD1 or TRBD2 (5 bases each). The CDR3 loop spans 15 amino acids. Germline assignment: CDR1 MGHDK and CDR2 SYGVNS. V shed 0 bases and J shed 5 bases, with 14 bases lying between them. In nucleotides, the CDR3 is TGTGCCAGCAGTGAATACGAGGGACGGAACCACGAGCAGTACTTC. This translates into CASSEYEGRNHEQYF.

The J gene is TRBJ1-6, the V gene TRBV12-3 or TRBV12-4, with D hard to call. The CDR3 covers 15 residues. V was cut by 7 bases and J by 0 bases, with 10 bases left in between. The chain's CDR3 is CASTLGGSYNSPLHF. CDR3 bases: TGTGCCAGCACCCTCGGCGGCTCCTATAATTCACCCCTCCACTTT.

J is TRBJ2-7 and V is TRBV9, with 10 bases identical to TRBD2. This CDR3 has 17 residues. Germline V gene sequence: CDR1 SGDLS, CDR2 YYNGEE. Trimming cost V 0 bases and J 3 bases; bases outside gene matches: 9. CDR3 amino acids: CASSVGSAGGPFYEQYF. CDR3 nucleotide sequence: TGTGCCAGCAGCGTAGGTTCAGCGGGGGGGCCTTTCTACGAGCAGTACTTC. The full variable domain, its missing parts supplied by reference TRBV9 and TRBJ2-7, is DSGVTQTPKHLITATGQRVTLRCSPRSGDLSVYWYQQSLDQGLQFLIQYYNGEERAKGNILERFSAQQFPDLHSELNLSSLELGDSALYFCASSVGSAGGPFYEQYFGPGTRLTVT.

The chain recombines TRBV6-2 or TRBV6-3 with TRBJ1-2; D not certain. Germline CDR1 is MNHEY and CDR2 is SVGEGT. Trimming left V 0 bases short and J 5 bases short, with 7 bases between. This CDR3 region has 13 residues. The CDR3 loop is CASSYSAAYGYTF. CDR3 sequence (DNA): TGTGCCAGCAGTTACTCGGCGGCTTATGGCTACACCTTC.

The rearrangement joins TRBV24-1 to TRBJ1-2; D gene ambiguous. The V gene lost 0 bases and the J gene lost 2 bases, with 3 bases spanning the gap. CDR1 and CDR2 from the germline V gene are KGHDR and SFDVKD. The CDR3 runs 13 residues. The chain's CDR3 is CATSDLANYGYTF. In DNA, the CDR3 is TGTGCCACCAGTGATTTGGCAAACTATGGCTACACCTTC.

The rearrangement uses TRBV14 and TRBJ2-3, with TRBD1 matching 10 bases. Trimming at V came to 1 base and at J to 6 bases, leaving 7 bases not matched to a gene. Looked up from germline, CDR1 is SGHDN and CDR2 is FVKESK. CDR3 length: 16 residues. CDR3 loop: CASSQVPGQGMDTQYF. The CDR3 region has the DNA TGTGCCAGCAGCCAAGTTCCGGGACAGGGGATGGATACGCAGTATTTT.

This CDR3 is CSARNPVGRDSYEQYF. CDR3 coding DNA: TGCAGTGCTAGAAATCCGGTAGGGCGGGACTCCTACGAGCAGTACTTC. This sequence joins TRBV20-1 and TRBJ2-7; tentative D call: TRBD2 (6 bases). The germline V gene encodes CDR1 DFQATT and CDR2 SNEGSKA (reference sequence). The CDR3 has 16 residues. V was clipped by 2 bases and J by 0 bases, with 17 bases between them.

Points on this clonotype: Just one base apart from a much larger clone, this may be a read error. The rearrangement uses TRBV6-4 and TRBJ2-2; tentatively, D is TRBD1 (6 bases). V was clipped by 5 bases and J by 4 bases, with 11 bases between them. Germline V gene data show CDR1 as MRHNA and CDR2 as SNTAGT. The CDR3 is made up of 14 amino acids. CDR3 sequence reads: CASSRGSGTGELFF. In DNA form, the CDR3 reads TGTGCCAGCAGTAGGGGGAGCGGCACCGGGGAGCTGTTTTTT.

Concerning this clonotype: The junction differs from germline at one of its ends, possibly a read error. The chain uses TRBV7-2 and TRBJ2-5, with 11 bases identical to TRBD2. The length of the CDR3 is 15 residues. From germline, CDR1 is SGHTA and CDR2 FQGNSA. The CDR3 coding sequence is TGCGCCAGCAGCGCGCGGACTAGCGGGCAAGAGACCCAGTACTTC. This encodes CASSARTSGQETQYF.

The chain recombines TRBV29-1 with TRBJ1-4, with a possible D match to TRBD1 (5 bases). The CDR3 is made up of 14 amino acids. V lost 7 bases, J lost 10 bases, and 22 bases lay in between. Germline V gives CDR1 SQVTM, CDR2 ANQGSEA. The CDR3, as DNA: TGCAGCGGCCAGATCGACCCTGCTGGGGGAAAACTGTTTTTT. Its translation: CSGQIDPAGGKLFF.

The chain joins TRBV12-3 or TRBV12-4 to TRBJ2-1; maybe TRBD2 (6 bases). The CDR3 totals 12 residues. Trimming took 6 bases from V and 8 from J, leaving 11 bases between them. This CDR3 is CASRELADEQFF. The DNA of the CDR3 is TGTGCCAGCAGGGAACTAGCAGATGAGCAGTTCTTC.

The CDR3 coding sequence is TGCAGCCTCCCGGGACAGGGGTTACATGAGCAGTTCTTC. This sequence encodes CSLPGQGLHEQFF. The chain links TRBV20-1 to TRBJ2-1, with 10 bases lining up with TRBD1. Germline V gene lookup returns CDR1 DFQATT and CDR2 SNEGSKA (reference sequence). The CDR3 extends over 13 amino acids.

This chain joins TRBV12-3 or TRBV12-4 and TRBJ2-3; D might be TRBD1 (5 bases). The CDR3 sequence is 15 residues long. V gave up 6 bases and J gave up 0 bases, with 13 bases separating them. The CDR3 sequence is CASSRWTQSTDTQYF. The CDR3, as DNA: TGTGCCAGCAGCCGTTGGACACAAAGCACAGATACGCAGTATTTT.

The CDR3 DNA follows: TGTGCCAGCAGCCCCCTCGACAGGGGCAGTACCTCCTACGAGCAGTACTTC. Translating gives CASSPLDRGSTSYEQYF. The chain combines TRBV27 with TRBJ2-7, with 8 nucleotides matching TRBD1. Losses at the gene ends were 6 bases for V and 0 bases for J; bases not matched to a gene: 13. The CDR3 contains 17 residues. Germline V gene sequence: CDR1 MNHEY, CDR2 SMNVEV (reference sequence).

V is TRBV20-1 and J is TRBJ1-1; D unclear. V lost 6 bases, J lost 6 bases, and 14 bases lay in between. CDR1 is DFQATT and CDR2 is SNEGSKA in the germline V gene (reference sequence). This CDR3 is 12 amino acids long. The CDR3 DNA follows: TGCAGTGCCCCTAGAGCCAACCCTGAAGCTTTCTTT. Its translation: CSAPRANPEAFF.

V gene TRBV4-1 combines with J gene TRBJ1-1; D is unclear. This CDR3 has 17 residues. V was trimmed by 3 bases and J by 1 base, leaving 18 bases between them. The germline V gene encodes CDR1 MGHRA and CDR2 YSYEKL. The CDR3 protein is CASSHTTSGAGNTEAFF. In DNA form, the CDR3 reads TGCGCCAGCAGCCACACCACATCCGGCGCCGGGAACACTGAAGCTTTCTTT.